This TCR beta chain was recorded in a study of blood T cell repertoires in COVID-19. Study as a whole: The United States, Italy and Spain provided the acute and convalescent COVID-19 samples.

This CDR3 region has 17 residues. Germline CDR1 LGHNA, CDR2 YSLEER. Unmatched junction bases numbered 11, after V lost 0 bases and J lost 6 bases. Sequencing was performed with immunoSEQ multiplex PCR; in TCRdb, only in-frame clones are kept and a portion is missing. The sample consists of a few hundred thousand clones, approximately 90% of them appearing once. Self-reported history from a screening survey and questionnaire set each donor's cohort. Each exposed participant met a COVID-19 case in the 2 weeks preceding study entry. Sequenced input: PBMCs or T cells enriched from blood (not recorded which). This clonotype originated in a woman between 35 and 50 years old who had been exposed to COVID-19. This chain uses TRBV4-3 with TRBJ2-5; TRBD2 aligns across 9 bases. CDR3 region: CASSQDSGSGSGKTQYF. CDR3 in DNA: TGCGCCAGCAGCCAAGATTCTGGTAGCGGGAGTGGGAAGACCCAGTACTTC.